Listed below are T cell receptor beta chains from one sample, sequenced in a study of regulatory T cells in long-lasting Graves disease. From the multiplex PCR reads, TCRdb called clonotypes with MiXCR, one entry per CDR3 protein. The repertoire includes hundreds of thousands of distinct CDR3 sequences, roughly 14% of them detected once, and roughly 10% sits in the top ten. The sample was also linked to a second study, of T cells in Graves' hyperthyroidism and ophthalmopathy.

The starting material was peripheral blood mononuclear cells (PBMCs), obtained at new diagnosis, from a patient treated with antithyroid drugs. The receptors come from a man between 25 and 39 years old with Graves disease. Both conserved end residues are part of each CDR3. The order of the fields is clone size, J gene, V gene, D gene, CDR3 DNA, CDR3 protein. D genes are given only for firm matches. The size of a clone is reported for some rows only, either as once, few or many, or as a class for expanded clones.

few	TRBJ2-5	TRBV29-1	-	TGCAGCGTTTGGAAGGCGCGGCCGGGAGAGACCCAGTACTTC	CSVWKARPGETQYF
-	TRBJ2-1	TRBV5-1	TRBD2	TGCGCCAGCAGAGATCTTCCCCGCGGGGGGCACTCCTACAATGAGCAGTTCTTC	CASRDLPRGGHSYNEQFF
many	TRBJ1-2	TRBV12-3/TRBV12-4	-	TGTGCCAGCAGTTACAAGGGGGGCTATGGCTACACCTTC	CASSYKGGYGYTF
-	TRBJ2-3	TRBV19	-	TGTGCCAGTGGCTCGTACACAGATACGCAGTATTTT	CASGSYTDTQYF
many	TRBJ2-7	TRBV12-3/TRBV12-4	TRBD1	TGTGCCAGCACCGGAAGACAGGGTATGTACGAGCAGTACTTC	CASTGRQGMYEQYF
-	TRBJ2-5	TRBV5-1	-	TGCGCCAGCAGCCCGACACGGCCCGAAGAGACCCAGTACTTC	CASSPTRPEETQYF
many	TRBJ1-1	TRBV2	-	TGTGCCAGCCTTTTTATTCTAGAAGCTTTCTTT	CASLFILEAFF
few	TRBJ2-1	TRBV5-4	TRBD2	TGTGCCAGCAGCTCCGAACTAGCGGGGTACAATGAGCAGTTCTTC	CASSSELAGYNEQFF
many	TRBJ2-1	TRBV15	-	TGTGCCACCAGCAGACAGGGACCTCTTTACAATGAGCAGTTCTTC	CATSRQGPLYNEQFF
many	TRBJ2-7	TRBV5-6	-	TGTGCCAGCAGCTGGACCGGACAGCTGTTTTCCTACGAGCAGTACTTC	CASSWTGQLFSYEQYF
many	TRBJ2-2	TRBV12-3/TRBV12-4	-	TGTGCCAGCAGTTTCAGGGACACCGGGGAGCTGTTTTTT	CASSFRDTGELFF
many	TRBJ1-4	TRBV3-1	TRBD1	TGTGCCAGCAGCTTACAGGGGGCGGCTGAAAAACTGTTTTTT	CASSLQGAAEKLFF
-	TRBJ2-3	TRBV7-9	-	TGTGCCAGCAGCTTAGGAGAGTCCCCCGATACGCAGTATTTT	CASSLGESPDTQYF
few	TRBJ2-7	TRBV6-2/TRBV6-3	TRBD1	TGTGCCAGCAGTTACAGGGACAGCCACGAGCAGTACTTC	CASSYRDSHEQYF
many	TRBJ2-2	TRBV24-1	TRBD2	TGTGCCACCAGTGAACCTAGCGGGACCCTGACCGGGGAGCTGTTTTTT	CATSEPSGTLTGELFF
many	TRBJ1-1	TRBV29-1	-	TGCAGCGTTGGACAGACCTACACTGAAGCTTTCTTT	CSVGQTYTEAFF
-	TRBJ2-7	TRBV9	TRBD1	TGTGCCGGCAGCGTAGAACAGGGGGCGCGGGAGCAGTACTTC	CAGSVEQGAREQYF
many	TRBJ2-1	TRBV11-2	-	TGTGCCAGCAGCTTCACTTCCGGGGGCGGGCATGAGCAGTTCTTC	CASSFTSGGGHEQFF
many	TRBJ1-5	TRBV20-1	-	TGCAGTGCTGTGCAAGGTAATCAGCCCCAGCATTTT	CSAVQGNQPQHF
many	TRBJ2-7	TRBV19	TRBD1	TGTGCCAGTAGTTGGACAGGGGTAGACTACGAGCAGTACTTC	CASSWTGVDYEQYF
-	TRBJ2-5	TRBV5-1	-	TGCGCCAGCAGCTTGTCTCCGGGGAGGGGGGAGACCCAGTACTTC	CASSLSPGRGETQYF
-	TRBJ1-5	TRBV6-1	-	TGTGCCAGCAGTGAGTGGGGGCCCCAGCATTTT	CASSEWGPQHF
few	TRBJ2-7	TRBV5-1	-	TGCGCCAGCAGCTCCAACCGGGACGGAATTTACGAGCAGTACTTC	CASSSNRDGIYEQYF
few	TRBJ2-2	TRBV7-2	-	TGTGCCAGCAGCTTTTCTCAGGGGTCCGACACCGGGGAGCTGTTTTTT	CASSFSQGSDTGELFF
few	TRBJ2-3	TRBV7-8	-	TGTGCCAGCAGCCTACGACTAGTCATCAGAGATACGCAGTATTTT	CASSLRLVIRDTQYF
many	TRBJ1-5	TRBV2	-	TGTGCCAGCACACGAGACCGCAATCAGCCCCAGCATTTT	CASTRDRNQPQHF
-	TRBJ2-7	TRBV20-1	-	TGCAGGGCGGGCGGGCTCTCCTACGAGCAGTACTTC	CRAGGLSYEQYF
many	TRBJ2-2	TRBV7-8	-	TGTGCCAGCAGCTTACTCTCGGGTAGCGAGAACACCGGGGAGCTGTTTTTT	CASSLLSGSENTGELFF
few	TRBJ2-5	TRBV5-1	-	TGCGCCAGCAGCCTGAGTCAAGGGGACCAAGAGACCCAGTACTTC	CASSLSQGDQETQYF
many	TRBJ2-6	TRBV20-1	TRBD2	TGCAGTGCCCCAGCGGGAGGGCCGCTTGGGGCCAACGTCCTGACTTTC	CSAPAGGPLGANVLTF
-	TRBJ1-1	TRBV19	-	TGTGCCAGTACCCTATCTCGCGCCGGGGAGACTTTCTTT	CASTLSRAGETFF
few	TRBJ2-3	TRBV19	-	TGTGCCAGTAGTATCCAGTCGAGCACAGATACGCAGTATTTT	CASSIQSSTDTQYF
few	TRBJ2-7	TRBV6-1	TRBD2	TGTGCCAGCGGCACCCTAGCGGGAGAATCCTACGAGCAGTACTTC	CASGTLAGESYEQYF
-	TRBJ2-1	TRBV30	TRBD2	TGTGCCTGGAAAAGGTTGGCGGGAGGGCCAAATGAGCAGTTCTTC	CAWKRLAGGPNEQFF
many	TRBJ1-4	TRBV11-2	TRBD1	TGTGCCAGCAGATCTTTGACAGGGAGGATGAGGAAACTGTTTTTT	CASRSLTGRMRKLFF
few	TRBJ1-5	TRBV7-3	-	TGTGCCCCCCGGCGGGGGCAACCCGATCAGCCCCAGCATTTT	CAPRRGQPDQPQHF
few	TRBJ2-7	TRBV18	-	TGTGCCAGCTCACCATCGGCCGCCCGGAGCTCCTACGAGCAGTACTTC	CASSPSAARSSYEQYF
many	TRBJ1-2	TRBV28	-	TGTGCCAGCAGTTCACCGGGACCCCCGTATGGCTACACCTTC	CASSSPGPPYGYTF
many	TRBJ2-7	TRBV9	TRBD2	TGTGCCAGCAGCGCGAGAGGGGCGGGAGGGCCCTACGAGCAGTACTTC	CASSARGAGGPYEQYF
few	TRBJ1-2	TRBV5-1	-	TGCGCCAGCAGCTTACTCCGAGAAGGCTATGGCTACACCTTC	CASSLLREGYGYTF
few	TRBJ2-7	TRBV5-8	-	TGTGCCAGCAGCTCCGGGGACGGGGGATACGAGCAGTACTTC	CASSSGDGGYEQYF
many	TRBJ2-7	TRBV5-1	TRBD2	TGCGCCAGCAGCTCGACTAGCGGGAGAGGGTACGAGCAGTACTTC	CASSSTSGRGYEQYF
many	TRBJ2-5	TRBV29-1	TRBD1	TGCAGCGTTGAGTCAGGGGGCGACGAGACCCAGTACTTC	CSVESGGDETQYF
many	TRBJ1-5	TRBV5-1	-	TGCGCCAGCAGCTTGGCGGGGGGGCGAAATCAGCCCCAGCATTTT	CASSLAGGRNQPQHF
many	TRBJ2-4	TRBV20-1	TRBD2	TGCAGTGCTAGAGACCCGGGACTACGGGACATTCAGTACTTC	CSARDPGLRDIQYF
few	TRBJ2-3	TRBV7-3	-	TGTGCCAGCAGCTTAAACGCGCCTCCGGTAGATACGCAGTATTTT	CASSLNAPPVDTQYF
many	TRBJ2-4	TRBV6-1	-	TGTGCCAGCAGTGAGGGTTTCCCCTTAGCCAAAAACATTCAGTACTTC	CASSEGFPLAKNIQYF
many	TRBJ2-1	TRBV6-1	TRBD2	TGTGCCAGCAGTGTAGCGGGAGGGCCCGATGAGCAGTTCTTC	CASSVAGGPDEQFF
-	TRBJ2-5	TRBV20-1	-	TGCAGTGCTAGAGACCCGACAATCAGCTTGATGGAGACCCAGTACTTC	CSARDPTISLMETQYF
many	TRBJ2-7	TRBV3-1	TRBD2	TGTGCCAGCAGCCCACCGGGACTAGCGGTTTACGAGCAGTACTTC	CASSPPGLAVYEQYF
many	TRBJ2-1	TRBV7-9	-	TGTGCCAGCAGCTTTGCAGCATACAATGAGCAGTTCTTC	CASSFAAYNEQFF